This T cell receptor (beta chain) emerged from a study of radiotherapy plus CTLA-4 blockade in lung cancer. Across the study: An objective response was seen in 18% of patients, and disease control in about 31%. The study's findings and limits: With interferon-beta, early dynamics of blood T cell clones were reported to best predict response. Radiotherapy was combined with ipilimumab, and tumor-derived TCR clones then expanded in blood.

Generated by immunoSEQ multiplex PCR, the TCRdb table keeps only in-frame clones and is missing some. Of tens of thousands of clones in the sample, roughly 85% were seen once. CDR3 length: 14 residues. CDR1 and CDR2 (germline): ENHRY, SYGVKD. V was clipped by 2 bases and J by 6 bases, with 13 bases between them. On this clone: Its matching antigen is unknown.

Ipilimumab CTLA-4 blockade and focal radiation were given to patients with chemo-refractory metastatic non-small-cell lung cancer. Sequencing used peripheral blood, obtained from a patient treated with radiotherapy plus ipilimumab. V gene TRBV10-3 combines with J gene TRBJ1-2, with D perhaps TRBD1 (5 bases). This receptor was obtained from a human donor with non-small cell lung cancer who had a complete response to radiotherapy plus ipilimumab. The CDR3 DNA reads as TGTGCCATCAGTGAGCCCGGGGAAGGGGATGGCTACACCTTC. Encoded protein: CAISEPGEGDGYTF.